The T cell receptor beta chain described here comes from a study of blood T cell repertoires in COVID-19. The wider study: The samples span acute and convalescent COVID-19 from the United States, Italy and Spain.

Remarks on this clone: One end of the junction does not line up with germline, which may come from a read error.

The method was immunoSEQ multiplex PCR; TCRdb's version includes in-frame clones alone and lacks a portion of them. The sample contains roughly 230,000 clones, 85% of which appear only once. There are 18 residues in the CDR3. The germline CDR1 and CDR2 sequences are SGHDN and FVKESK. The sequence came from a middle-aged man with COVID-19, enrolled during active disease. Material: peripheral blood. The chain couples TRBV14 to TRBJ1-5; 9 nucleotides align to TRBD1. CDR3 residues: CASSQWGTRDRAKQPQRF. CDR3 coding DNA: TGTGCCAGCAGCCAATGGGGCACGCGGGACAGGGCTAAACAGCCCCAGCGTTTT.